These 21 T cell receptor beta chains share one sample of origin, sequenced in a study of cytotoxic CD8 clonotypes in ibrutinib-treated CLL. TCRdb's table, derived via immunoSEQ multiplex PCR, lists solely in-frame clones and lacks some. Of 160,000 or so clones listed, over 65% are singletons. The sequencing here drew on PBMCs, taken after 12 months of ibrutinib treatment. The source of these receptors is a human donor with chronic lymphocytic leukemia.

This chain joins TRBV4-1 and TRBJ2-1; 10 bases are shared with TRBD2. This CDR3 is 16 amino acids long. CDR1 is MGHRA and CDR2 is YSYEKL in the germline V gene. With 4 bases clipped from V and 8 bases from J, the junction kept 11 bases outside the gene matches. The CDR3 bases are TGCGCCAGCAGCCCATTCTCTAGCGGGAGTCGCGATGAGCAGTTCTTC. Protein sequence: CASSPFSSGSRDEQFF.

The table lists this clone with a few counts. Within the sample, other DNA sequences also encode this same CDR3. This rearrangement joins TRBV5-1 to TRBJ1-2; D is unclear. Trimming took off 0 bases at V and 1 base at J, with 4 bases between the two ends. Germline values: CDR1 SGHRS, CDR2 YFSETQ. The CDR3 is made up of 13 amino acids. The CDR3 sequence is CASSLEDNYGYTF. CDR3 in DNA: TGCGCCAGCAGCTTGGAAGATAACTATGGCTACACCTTC. Combining the CDR3 with reference TRBV5-1 and TRBJ1-2 gives the whole variable domain KAGVTQTPRYLIKTRGQQVTLSCSPISGHRSVSWYQQTPGQGLQFLFEYFSETQRNKGNFPGRFSGRQFSNSRSEMNVSTLELGDSALYLCASSLEDNYGYTFGSGTRLTVV.

The chain recombines TRBV9 with TRBJ2-7, with TRBD1 matching 12 bases. This CDR3 spans 15 amino acids. Unmatched junction bases numbered 5, after V lost 2 bases and J lost 5 bases. Germline V lookup: CDR1 SGDLS, CDR2 YYNGEE. DNA of the CDR3: TGTGCCAGCAGCGTGGGGACAGGGGGCAAAAACGAGCAGTACTTC. It specifies CASSVGTGGKNEQYF.

The gene calls are TRBV14 and TRBJ2-7; TRBD1 matches 8 bases. Trimming took 2 bases from V and 1 from J; bases not matched to a gene: 7. Germline values: CDR1 SGHDN, CDR2 FVKESK. The CDR3 contains 16 residues. The CDR3 nucleotides read TGTGCCAGCAGCCAAATTCCGAGGACAGGGTCCTACGAGCAGTACTTC. Translated, it gives CASSQIPRTGSYEQYF. Combining the CDR3 with reference TRBV14 and TRBJ2-7 gives the whole variable domain EAGVTQFPSHSVIEKGQTVTLRCDPISGHDNLYWYRRVMGKEIKFLLHFVKESKQDESGMPNNRFLAERTGGTYSTLKVQPAELEDSGVYFCASSQIPRTGSYEQYFGPGTRLTVT.

The chain has TRBV4-1 and TRBJ2-5; 12 bases align to TRBD1. With 4 bases clipped from V and 4 bases from J, the junction kept 7 bases outside the gene matches. CDR1 is MGHRA, CDR2 YSYEKL, per germline. The CDR3 spans 16 residues. In DNA, the CDR3 is TGCGCCAGCAGCCCACGCGGGACAGGGGGCGCAGAGACCCAGTACTTC. Its translation is CASSPRGTGGAETQYF.

The rearrangement uses TRBV6-1 and TRBJ2-6, with D unclear. From germline, CDR1 is MNHNS and CDR2 SASEGT. CDR3 length equals 15 residues. V gave up 2 bases and J gave up 0 bases, with 5 bases separating them. CDR3: CASSEPPSGANVLTF. The CDR3 nucleotides are TGTGCCAGCAGTGAACCCCCCTCTGGGGCCAACGTCCTGACTTTC.

This clone was detected once. The chain recombines TRBV7-2 with TRBJ2-7; TRBD1 or TRBD2 may be the D gene (5 bases each). Germline CDR1 is SGHTA and CDR2 is FQGNSA. Trimming removed 5 bases from V and 3 bases from J, with 14 bases in between. The CDR3 is 14 amino acids. CDR3 DNA: TGTGCCAGCAGCCGAGCGGTGACAGACTACGAGCAGTACTTC. This codes for CASSRAVTDYEQYF.

The chain has TRBV28 and TRBJ1-2; the D is unclear. V lost 2 bases, J lost 1 base, and 17 bases lay in between. CDR1 and CDR2 from the germline V gene are MDHEN and SYDVKM. The CDR3 extends over 17 amino acids. For the CDR3, the DNA is TGTGCCAGCAGTTTACGTAGTCCTCTTTCTATTAACTATGGCTACACCTTC. Protein product: CASSLRSPLSINYGYTF.

This chain uses TRBV11-2 with TRBJ2-3, with TRBD2 matching 8 bases. CDR3 size: 18 residues. Germline values: CDR1 SGHAT, CDR2 FQNNGV. V was pared by 5 bases and J by 4 bases, with 17 bases of the junction left unmatched. Written as DNA, the CDR3 is TGTGCCAGCAGCAAAGATTCGCCTGGCGGGAGGAGAGCAGATACGCAGTATTTT. Translating it yields CASSKDSPGGRRADTQYF.

The chain couples TRBV4-1 to TRBJ2-7; 13 positions match TRBD2. Germline CDR1 MGHRA, CDR2 YSYEKL. The CDR3 covers 15 residues. Germline trimming cut 2 bases from V and 6 bases from J; bases unmatched to any gene: 4. CDR3 sequence: CASSQTSGGAGEQYF. The CDR3 nucleotides are TGCGCCAGCAGCCAAACTAGCGGGGGGGCTGGCGAGCAGTACTTC.

This clone was counted between two and nine times. This sequence joins TRBV5-4 and TRBJ2-6; D might be TRBD1 (6 bases). The V gene's germline CDR1 is SGHNT and CDR2 YYREEE (reference sequence). This CDR3 spans 15 amino acids. The V and J ends lost 7 bases and 0 bases respectively, with 11 bases between them. The CDR3 region is CASRRDTSGANVLTF. CDR3 DNA: TGTGCCAGCCGAAGGGACACCTCTGGGGCCAACGTCCTGACTTTC.

This clone was seen once. This chain joins TRBV18 and TRBJ1-2, with 7 bases identical to TRBD1. Trimming removed 0 bases from V and 0 bases from J; junction bases left unmatched: 10. CDR1 is KGHSH and CDR2 is LQKENI in the germline V gene. The CDR3 is 18 residues long. The CDR3 region is CASSPPGGMSHSNYGYTF. CDR3 DNA sequence: TGTGCCAGCTCACCACCAGGGGGCATGTCCCATTCTAACTATGGCTACACCTTC. The full variable domain, in which reference TRBV18 and TRBJ1-2 provide the parts outside the CDR3, is NAGVMQNPRHLVRRRGQEARLRCSPMKGHSHVYWYRQLPEEGLKFMVYLQKENIIDESGMPKERFSAEFPKEGPSILRIQQVVRGDSAAYFCASSPPGGMSHSNYGYTFGSGTRLTVV.

This clone was seen only a few times. The gene calls are TRBV28 and TRBJ2-5; 11 bases line up with TRBD1. Germline V gene lookup returns CDR1 MDHEN and CDR2 SYDVKM. This CDR3 has 15 amino acids. The V segment lost 4 bases and the J segment 10 bases; nucleotides outside the gene matches: 11. This CDR3 is CASSYPGTGGGGQYF. In nucleotides, the CDR3 is TGTGCCAGCAGTTACCCCGGGACAGGGGGAGGCGGCCAGTACTTC.

This clone was recorded once. The chain links TRBV19 to TRBJ1-4, with no clear D. CDR1 and CDR2 from the germline V gene are LNHDA and SQIVND (reference sequence). This CDR3 is built from 12 residues. Between the trimmed V and J ends, which lost 3 bases and 8 bases, there was a span of 7 bases. The CDR3 is CASSIPGEKLFF. The CDR3 bases are TGTGCCAGTAGTATCCCGGGGGAAAAACTGTTTTTT.

The V gene is TRBV28, the J gene TRBJ2-3; 13 nucleotides agree with TRBD2. Trimming cost V 2 bases and J 2 bases; bases outside gene matches: 4. Germline CDR1 is MDHEN and CDR2 is SYDVKM. The CDR3 is 17 amino acids. The CDR3 protein is CASSLGGLAGITDTQYF. The CDR3 nucleotides are TGTGCCAGCAGTTTAGGGGGACTAGCGGGAATCACAGATACGCAGTATTTT.

The rearrangement joins TRBV15 to TRBJ2-5; TRBD2 aligns across 16 bases. CDR3 length equals 21 residues. CDR1 is LNHNV, CDR2 YYDKDF, per germline (reference sequence). The V and J ends lost 5 bases and 4 bases, in that order; junction bases with no gene match: 19. CDR3 nucleotide sequence: TGTGCCACCAGCCCGGGACTAGCGGGGGGGCACATCGGCGTCTCGGGAGAGACCCAGTACTTC. Translation: CATSPGLAGGHIGVSGETQYF.

This chain uses TRBV7-9 with TRBJ1-2; 11 nucleotides match TRBD1. The CDR3 runs 16 residues. CDR1 SEHNR and CDR2 FQNEAQ come from the germline V gene (reference sequence). The trim removed 5 bases at V and 4 bases at J, leaving 9 bases unmatched. CDR3 sequence: CASSGPSGTGGYGYTF. The CDR3 DNA is TGTGCCAGCAGCGGGCCGTCCGGGACAGGGGGCTATGGCTACACCTTC.

The gene calls are TRBV7-2 and TRBJ2-2, with TRBD1 matching 8 bases. The germline gives CDR1 SGHTA, CDR2 FQGNSA. CDR3 length equals 15 residues. Germline trimming cut 4 bases from V and 5 bases from J; bases unmatched to any gene: 6. DNA for the CDR3: TGTGCCAGCAGCTCCCGGACAGGGTCAACCGGGGAGCTGTTTTTT. Amino acids: CASSSRTGSTGELFF.

The chain recombines TRBV2 with TRBJ2-4; D gene unclear. Trimming removed 7 bases from V and 0 bases from J, with 10 bases in between. Germline loops: CDR1 SNHLY, CDR2 FYNNEI. The CDR3 is 14 residues long. CDR3 sequence: CASTPDLAKNIQYF. CDR3 nucleotides: TGTGCCAGCACCCCGGACCTAGCCAAAAACATTCAGTACTTC.

The chain couples TRBV27 to TRBJ1-2; 8 bases align to TRBD1. V trimming: 4 bases; J trimming: 8 bases; junction bases outside the gene matches: 9. In germline, CDR1 is MNHEY, CDR2 SMNVEV (reference sequence). The CDR3 runs to 14 residues. DNA for the CDR3: TGTGCCAGCAGTTATCATCAGGGGGCGGGAGGCTACACCTTC. Translation gives CASSYHQGAGGYTF.

V usage is TRBV18 and J usage is TRBJ1-5, with TRBD1 as a possible D gene (5 bases). Germline CDR1 reads KGHSH; CDR2 reads LQKENI. V was cut by 3 bases and J by 4 bases, with 16 bases left in between. CDR3 length equals 16 residues. CDR3 nucleotides: TGTGCCAGCTCACCCGAAACAGGAGGGGATAATCAGCCCCAGCATTTT. This gives the protein CASSPETGGDNQPQHF.